The 9 T cell receptor beta chains listed next were all sequenced from one sample in a study of cytomegalovirus exposure and HLA in healthy donors (dated 2017 in TCRdb). Receptor libraries were prepared by the immunoSEQ multiplex PCR assay. The multiplex PCR relied on a mix of 60 forward primers for TCR Vbeta segments and 13 reverse primers for TCR Jbeta segments. TCRdb retrieved this table from immuneACCESS and kept in-frame rearrangements only. Not all clones are present; in checked studies, unresolved V genes account for under half, and no reason is known for the remainder. The sample data list about 100,000 clones, and roughly 88% of these were observed just once. The leading ten clones occupy 1.2% of the sample. The sequenced material came from PBMCs. The receptors were gathered from a young woman in good health and CMV-seronegative.

The rearrangement links TRBV5-4 to TRBJ2-7, with TRBD2 matching 13 bases. With V trimmed by 4 bases and J by 4 bases, 5 bases remained unmatched. The CDR3 is 15 residues long. Germline V gene lookup returns CDR1 SGHNT and CDR2 YYREEE (reference sequence). Here the CDR3 DNA reads TGTGCCAGCAGCCGCGTGGGACTAGCGGGGTACGAGCAGTACTTC. Protein sequence: CASSRVGLAGYEQYF.

The chain couples TRBV4-3 to TRBJ2-7; TRBD1 agrees at 8 bases. This CDR3 is 17 amino acids long. J lost 1 base, V lost 0 bases, and 8 bases had no gene match. CDR1 is LGHNA and CDR2 is YSLEER in the germline V gene. DNA for the CDR3: TGCGCCAGCAGCCAAGATCGGGACAGGTTAGGATCCTACGAGCAGTACTTC. This sequence encodes CASSQDRDRLGSYEQYF.

The chain has TRBV2 and TRBJ2-1; D not certain. Germline assignment: CDR1 SNHLY and CDR2 FYNNEI. This CDR3 spans 13 amino acids. Trimming removed 7 bases at V and 3 bases at J, with 10 bases between. The CDR3 DNA is TGTGCCAGCACCCCCCGCGACTACAATGAGCAGTTCTTC. It codes for CASTPRDYNEQFF.

The chain joins TRBV4-2 to TRBJ1-5; the D gene is possibly TRBD1 (5 bases). Trimming removed 0 bases from V and 5 bases from J, with 14 bases in between. Germline assignment: CDR1 LGHNA and CDR2 YNFKEQ. The CDR3 covers 16 residues. The CDR3 region has the DNA TGTGCCAGCAGCCAAGAATCTTCAGGGTTGGATCAGCCCCAGCATTTT. Its translation is CASSQESSGLDQPQHF.

The V and J genes are TRBV25-1 and TRBJ2-1, with D possibly TRBD2 on 7 matching bases. The CDR3 is 17 residues long. Germline CDR1 is MGHDK and CDR2 is SYGVNS. Trimming took off 3 bases at V and 9 bases at J, with 24 bases between the two ends. The CDR3 coding sequence is TGTGCCAGCAGTGAGCGGAGGAGAGGGGGGGGGCAGGGTGAGCAGTTCTTC. The encoded protein is CASSERRRGGGQGEQFF. Complete variable domain (other parts from reference TRBV25-1 and TRBJ2-1): EADIYQTPRYLVIGTGKKITLECSQTMGHDKMYWYQQDPGMELHLIHYSYGVNSTEKGDLSSESTVSRIRTEHFPLTLESARPSHTSQYLCASSERRRGGGQGEQFFGPGTRLTVL.

CDR3 nucleotide sequence: TGTGCCAGCAGTTTAACCCGGACAGGCACTAACTATGGCTACACCTTC. This sequence encodes CASSLTRTGTNYGYTF. The chain recombines TRBV27 with TRBJ1-2; 7 bases line up with TRBD1. The CDR3 has 16 amino acids. CDR1 and CDR2 from the germline V gene are MNHEY and SMNVEV (reference sequence). The J segment lost 0 bases and the V segment lost 2 bases, leaving 6 bases of the junction unmatched.

In this sample, this clone turned up a few times. The chain couples TRBV4-3 to TRBJ1-1; the D gene is possibly TRBD1 (5 bases). This CDR3 is built from 15 residues. Germline V gene lookup returns CDR1 LGHNA and CDR2 YSLEER. V was cut by 0 bases and J by 5 bases, with 13 bases left in between. The CDR3 sequence is CASSQEGGSATEAFF. DNA of the CDR3: TGCGCCAGCAGCCAAGAGGGGGGTTCGGCGACTGAAGCTTTCTTT.

The V and J genes are TRBV4-1 and TRBJ1-1, with 7 bases matching TRBD1. Germline CDR1 MGHRA, CDR2 YSYEKL. Trimming removed 1 base from V and 0 bases from J; junction bases left unmatched: 2. The CDR3 contains 15 residues. Written as DNA, the CDR3 is TGCGCCAGCAGCCAAGTCGACAGGGTGAACACTGAAGCTTTCTTT. Translating it yields CASSQVDRVNTEAFF.

The chain links TRBV30 to TRBJ2-2; D is possibly TRBD2 (5 bases). The germline CDR1 and CDR2 sequences are GTSNPN and SVGIG (reference sequence). The V gene lost 0 bases and the J gene lost 8 bases, with 7 bases spanning the gap. The CDR3 loop spans 12 amino acids. The CDR3 spells CAWSVRLGELFF. CDR3 bases: TGTGCCTGGAGTGTGAGACTAGGGGAGCTGTTTTTT.